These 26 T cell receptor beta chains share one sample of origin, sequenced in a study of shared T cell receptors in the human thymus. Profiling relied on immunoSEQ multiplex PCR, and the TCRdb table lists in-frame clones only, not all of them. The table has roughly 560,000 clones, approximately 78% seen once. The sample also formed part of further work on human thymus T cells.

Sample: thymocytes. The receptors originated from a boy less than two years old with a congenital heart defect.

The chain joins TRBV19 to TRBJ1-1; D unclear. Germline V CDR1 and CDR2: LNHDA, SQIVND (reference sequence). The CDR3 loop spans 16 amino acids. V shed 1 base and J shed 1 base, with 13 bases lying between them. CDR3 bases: TGTGCCAGTAGTATAGTCGGTCCCTCCCCGAACACTGAAGCTTTCTTT. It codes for CASSIVGPSPNTEAFF.

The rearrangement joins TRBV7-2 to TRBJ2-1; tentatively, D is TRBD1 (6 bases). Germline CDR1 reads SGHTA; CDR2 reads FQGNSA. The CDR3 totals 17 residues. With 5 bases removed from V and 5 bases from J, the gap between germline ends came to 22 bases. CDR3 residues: CASSPYGGGLADNEQFF. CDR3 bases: TGTGCCAGCAGCCCATATGGGGGCGGCTTGGCGGACAATGAGCAGTTCTTC.

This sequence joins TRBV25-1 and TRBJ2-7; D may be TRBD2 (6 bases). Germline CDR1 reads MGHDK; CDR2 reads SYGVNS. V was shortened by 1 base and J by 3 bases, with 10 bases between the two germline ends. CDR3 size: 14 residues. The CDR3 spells CASSESPGGYEQYF. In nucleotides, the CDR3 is TGTGCCAGCAGTGAATCTCCCGGGGGCTACGAGCAGTACTTC.

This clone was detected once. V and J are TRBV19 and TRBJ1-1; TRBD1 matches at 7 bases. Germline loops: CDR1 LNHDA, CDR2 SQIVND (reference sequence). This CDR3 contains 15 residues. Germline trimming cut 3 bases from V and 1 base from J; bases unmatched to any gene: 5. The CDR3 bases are TGTGCCAGTAGTATTTGGGGGGACAGGAACACTGAAGCTTTCTTT. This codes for CASSIWGDRNTEAFF.

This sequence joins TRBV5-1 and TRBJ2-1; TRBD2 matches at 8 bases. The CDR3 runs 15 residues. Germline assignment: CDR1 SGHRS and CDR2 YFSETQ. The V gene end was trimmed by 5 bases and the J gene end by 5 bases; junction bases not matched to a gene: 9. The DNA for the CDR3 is TGCGCCAGCAGAATACGGGAGGGGCGGGACAATGAGCAGTTCTTC. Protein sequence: CASRIREGRDNEQFF. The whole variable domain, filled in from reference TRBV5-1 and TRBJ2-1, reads KAGVTQTPRYLIKTRGQQVTLSCSPISGHRSVSWYQQTPGQGLQFLFEYFSETQRNKGNFPGRFSGRQFSNSRSEMNVSTLELGDSALYLCASRIREGRDNEQFFGPGTRLTVL.

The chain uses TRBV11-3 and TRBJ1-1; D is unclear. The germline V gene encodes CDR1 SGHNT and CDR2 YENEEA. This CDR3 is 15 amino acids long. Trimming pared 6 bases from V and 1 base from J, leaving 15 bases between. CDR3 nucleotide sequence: TGTGCCAGCAGAAAACTACAAAATACGAACACTGAAGCTTTCTTT. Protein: CASRKLQNTNTEAFF.

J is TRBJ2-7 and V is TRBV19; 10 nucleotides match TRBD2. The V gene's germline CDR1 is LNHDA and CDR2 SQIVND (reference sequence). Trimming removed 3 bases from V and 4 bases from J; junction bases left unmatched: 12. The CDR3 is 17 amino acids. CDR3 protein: CASSMQSGRAFGYEQYF. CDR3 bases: TGTGCCAGTAGTATGCAAAGCGGGAGGGCGTTCGGGTACGAGCAGTACTTC. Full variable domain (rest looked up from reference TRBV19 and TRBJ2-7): DGGITQSPKYLFRKEGQNVTLSCEQNLNHDAMYWYRQDPGQGLRLIYYSQIVNDFQKGDIAEGYSVSREKKESFPLTVTSAQKNPTAFYLCASSMQSGRAFGYEQYFGPGTRLTVT.

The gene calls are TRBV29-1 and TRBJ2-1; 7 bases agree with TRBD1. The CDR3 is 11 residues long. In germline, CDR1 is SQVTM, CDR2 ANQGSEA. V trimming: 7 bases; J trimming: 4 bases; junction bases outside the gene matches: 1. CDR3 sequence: CSGGQYNEQFF. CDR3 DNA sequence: TGCAGCGGGGGACAGTACAATGAGCAGTTCTTC.

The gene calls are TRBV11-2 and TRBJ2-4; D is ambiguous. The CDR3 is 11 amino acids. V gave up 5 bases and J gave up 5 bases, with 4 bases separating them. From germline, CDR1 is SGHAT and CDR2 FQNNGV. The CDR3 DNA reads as TGTGCCAGCAGCACTCAAAACATTCAGTACTTC. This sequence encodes CASSTQNIQYF. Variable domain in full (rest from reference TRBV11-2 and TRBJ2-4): EAGVAQSPRYKIIEKRQSVAFWCNPISGHATLYWYQQILGQGPKLLIQFQNNGVVDDSQLPKDRFSAERLKGVDSTLKIQPAKLEDSAVYLCASSTQNIQYFGAGTRLSVL.

The CDR3 sequence is CASSSPTSGEENEQFF. The CDR3 DNA follows: TGTGCCAGCAGTTCGCCCACCAGCGGGGAGGAAAATGAGCAGTTCTTC. V gene TRBV6-5 combines with J gene TRBJ2-1; 7 bases match TRBD2. Germline values: CDR1 MNHEY, CDR2 SVGAGI. The CDR3 has 16 residues. V was pared by 4 bases and J by 7 bases, with 13 bases of the junction left unmatched.

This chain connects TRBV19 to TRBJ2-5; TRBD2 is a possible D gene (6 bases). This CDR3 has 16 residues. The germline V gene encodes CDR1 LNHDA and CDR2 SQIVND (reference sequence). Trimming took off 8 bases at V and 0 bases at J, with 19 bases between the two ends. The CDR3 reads CASSEVGSAHQETQYF. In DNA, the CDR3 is TGTGCCAGTTCCGAGGTCGGGAGCGCACACCAAGAGACCCAGTACTTC. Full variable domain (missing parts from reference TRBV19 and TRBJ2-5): DGGITQSPKYLFRKEGQNVTLSCEQNLNHDAMYWYRQDPGQGLRLIYYSQIVNDFQKGDIAEGYSVSREKKESFPLTVTSAQKNPTAFYLCASSEVGSAHQETQYFGPGTRLLVL.

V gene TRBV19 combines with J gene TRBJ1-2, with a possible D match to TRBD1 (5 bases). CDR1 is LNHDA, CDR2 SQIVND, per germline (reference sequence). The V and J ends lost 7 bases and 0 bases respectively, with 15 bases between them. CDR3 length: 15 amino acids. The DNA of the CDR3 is TGTGCCAGTACGCGGCGCGGGGGATCTAACTATGGCTACACCTTC. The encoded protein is CASTRRGGSNYGYTF.

This CDR3 reads CASRGQGPYEQYF. The CDR3 DNA follows: TGTGCCAGCAGGGGACAGGGGCCCTACGAGCAGTACTTC. The chain carries TRBV27 and TRBJ2-7, with 10 bases that match TRBD1. The CDR3 runs 13 residues. J was trimmed by 2 bases and V by 6 bases; bases with no gene match: 1. Germline V gene data show CDR1 as MNHEY and CDR2 as SMNVEV (reference sequence).

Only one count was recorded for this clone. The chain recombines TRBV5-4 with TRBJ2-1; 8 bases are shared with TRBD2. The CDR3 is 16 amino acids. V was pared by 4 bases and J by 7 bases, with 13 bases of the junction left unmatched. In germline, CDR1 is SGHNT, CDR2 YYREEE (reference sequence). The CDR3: CASSPGVGLGKNEQFF. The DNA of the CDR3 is TGTGCCAGCAGCCCGGGCGTGGGACTAGGCAAAAATGAGCAGTTCTTC. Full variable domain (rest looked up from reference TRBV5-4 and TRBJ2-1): ETGVTQSPTHLIKTRGQQVTLRCSSQSGHNTVSWYQQALGQGPQFIFQYYREEENGRGNFPPRFSGLQFPNYSSELNVNALELDDSALYLCASSPGVGLGKNEQFFGPGTRLTVL.

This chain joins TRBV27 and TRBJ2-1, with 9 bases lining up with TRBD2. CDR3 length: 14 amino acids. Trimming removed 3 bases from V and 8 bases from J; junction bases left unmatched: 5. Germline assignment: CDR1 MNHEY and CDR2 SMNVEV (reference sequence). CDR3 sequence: CASSFGLASHEQFF. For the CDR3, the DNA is TGTGCCAGCAGTTTCGGACTAGCGAGTCATGAGCAGTTCTTC.

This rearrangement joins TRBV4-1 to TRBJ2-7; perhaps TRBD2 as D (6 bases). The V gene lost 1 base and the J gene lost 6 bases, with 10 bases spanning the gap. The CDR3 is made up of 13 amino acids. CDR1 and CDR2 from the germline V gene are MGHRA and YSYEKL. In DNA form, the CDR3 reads TGCGCCAGCAGCCAAGGGAGGGGATGCGAGCAGTACTTC. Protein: CASSQGRGCEQYF.

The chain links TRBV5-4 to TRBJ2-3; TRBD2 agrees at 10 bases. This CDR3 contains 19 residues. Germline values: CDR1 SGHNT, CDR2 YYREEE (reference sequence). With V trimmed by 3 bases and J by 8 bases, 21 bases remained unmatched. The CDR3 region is CASSSSISGRNTRSGTQYF. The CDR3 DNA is TGTGCCAGCAGCTCTAGTATTAGCGGGAGGAATACCCGCTCAGGTACGCAGTATTTT.

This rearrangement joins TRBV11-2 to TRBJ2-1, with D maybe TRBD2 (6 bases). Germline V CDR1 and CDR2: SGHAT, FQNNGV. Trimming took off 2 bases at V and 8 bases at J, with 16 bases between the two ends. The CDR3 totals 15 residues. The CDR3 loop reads CASSLPGRLGDEQFF. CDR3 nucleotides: TGTGCCAGCAGCTTACCCGGGCGACTAGGTGATGAGCAGTTCTTC.

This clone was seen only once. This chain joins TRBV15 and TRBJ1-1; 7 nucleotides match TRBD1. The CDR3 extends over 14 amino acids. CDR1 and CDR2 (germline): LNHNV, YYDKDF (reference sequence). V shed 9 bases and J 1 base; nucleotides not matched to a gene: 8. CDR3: CATSPGTENTEAFF. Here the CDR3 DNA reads TGTGCCACTAGTCCCGGGACAGAGAACACTGAAGCTTTCTTT.

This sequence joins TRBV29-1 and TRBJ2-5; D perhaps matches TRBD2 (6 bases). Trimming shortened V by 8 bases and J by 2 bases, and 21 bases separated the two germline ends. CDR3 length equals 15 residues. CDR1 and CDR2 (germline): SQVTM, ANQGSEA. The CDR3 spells CSYKGGGLLQETQYF. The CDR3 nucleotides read TGCAGCTATAAAGGAGGCGGACTACTACAAGAGACCCAGTACTTC.

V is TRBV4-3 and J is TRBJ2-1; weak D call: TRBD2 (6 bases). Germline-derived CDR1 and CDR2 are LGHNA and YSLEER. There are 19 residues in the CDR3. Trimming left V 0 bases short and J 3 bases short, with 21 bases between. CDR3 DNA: TGCGCCAGCAGCCAAGAATCCCCCAGCGAGCGGGCCAACTACAATGAGCAGTTCTTC. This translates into CASSQESPSERANYNEQFF.

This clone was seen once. The CDR3 nucleotides are TGTGCCAGCAGCCACAGGGTAAACTATGGCTACACCTTC. The encoded protein is CASSHRVNYGYTF. V usage is TRBV11-2 and J usage is TRBJ1-2; a possible D gene is TRBD1 (6 bases). V was cut by 5 bases and J by 2 bases, with 9 bases left in between. Per the germline V gene, CDR1 is SGHAT and CDR2 is FQNNGV. The CDR3 has 13 residues.

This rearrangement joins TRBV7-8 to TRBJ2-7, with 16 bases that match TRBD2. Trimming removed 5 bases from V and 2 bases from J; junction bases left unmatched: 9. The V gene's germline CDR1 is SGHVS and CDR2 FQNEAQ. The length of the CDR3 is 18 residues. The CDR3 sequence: CASSPGLAGGDGAYEQYF. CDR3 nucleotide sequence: TGTGCCAGCAGCCCGGGACTAGCGGGAGGGGACGGCGCCTACGAGCAGTACTTC.

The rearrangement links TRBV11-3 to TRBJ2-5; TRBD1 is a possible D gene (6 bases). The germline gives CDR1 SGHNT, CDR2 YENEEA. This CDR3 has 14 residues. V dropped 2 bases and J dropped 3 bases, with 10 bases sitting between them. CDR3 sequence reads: CASSLSGTKETQYF. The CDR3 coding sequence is TGTGCCAGCAGCTTATCCGGGACAAAAGAGACCCAGTACTTC.

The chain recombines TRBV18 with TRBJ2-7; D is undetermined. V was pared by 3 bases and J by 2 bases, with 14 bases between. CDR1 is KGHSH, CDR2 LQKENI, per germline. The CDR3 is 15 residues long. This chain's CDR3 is CASSPAGSRAYEQYF. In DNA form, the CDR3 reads TGTGCCAGCTCACCGGCTGGTAGCAGAGCCTACGAGCAGTACTTC.

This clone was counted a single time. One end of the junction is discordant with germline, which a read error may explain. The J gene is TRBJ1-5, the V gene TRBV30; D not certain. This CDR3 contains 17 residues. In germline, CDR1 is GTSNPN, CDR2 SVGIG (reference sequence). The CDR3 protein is CAWGVSHIGGGPQPQHF. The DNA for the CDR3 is TGTGCCTGGGGTGTTTCTCACATCGGAGGAGGCCCCCAGCCCCAGCATTTT.